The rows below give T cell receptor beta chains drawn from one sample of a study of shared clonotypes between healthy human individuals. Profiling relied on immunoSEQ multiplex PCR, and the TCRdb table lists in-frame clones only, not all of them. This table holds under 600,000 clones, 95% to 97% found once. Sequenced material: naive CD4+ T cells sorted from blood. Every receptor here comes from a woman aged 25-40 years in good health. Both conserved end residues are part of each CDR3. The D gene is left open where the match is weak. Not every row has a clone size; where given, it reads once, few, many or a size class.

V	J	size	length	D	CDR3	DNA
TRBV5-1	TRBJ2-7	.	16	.	CASSQREVRSTYEQYF	TGCGCCAGCAGCCAAAGGGAGGTCCGTTCCACCTACGAGCAGTACTTC
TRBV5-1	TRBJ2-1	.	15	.	CASSLGTSSYNEQFF	TGCGCCAGCAGCTTGGGAACCAGCTCCTACAATGAGCAGTTCTTC
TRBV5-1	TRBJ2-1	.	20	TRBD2	CASSLAMGRGPSGSYNEQFF	TGCGCCAGCAGCTTGGCCATGGGACGGGGCCCTAGCGGCTCCTACAATGAGCAGTTCTTC
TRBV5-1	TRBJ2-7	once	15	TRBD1	CASSPITGGAYEQYF	TGCGCCAGCAGCCCCATCACAGGGGGTGCCTACGAGCAGTACTTC
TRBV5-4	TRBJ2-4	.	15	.	CASSPGGVGKNIQYF	TGTGCCAGCAGCCCCGGAGGGGTTGGCAAAAACATTCAGTACTTC
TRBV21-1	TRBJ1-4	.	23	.	CASSNSSLAGKRSPPKMSEKLFF	TGTGCCAGCAGCAATAGTTCTTTAGCGGGCAAGAGAAGCCCTCCCAAGATGAGTGAAAAACTGTTTTTT
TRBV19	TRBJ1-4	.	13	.	CASRGQVLEKLFF	TGTGCCAGTAGGGGGCAGGTTCTTGAAAAACTGTTTTTT
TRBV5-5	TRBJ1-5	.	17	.	CASSFTLGVRSNQPQHF	TGTGCCAGCAGCTTTACTTTAGGGGTTCGGAGCAATCAGCCCCAGCATTTT
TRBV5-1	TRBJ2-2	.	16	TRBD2	CASSLAASGYTGELFF	TGCGCCAGCAGCTTGGCTGCTAGCGGATACACCGGGGAGCTGTTTTTT
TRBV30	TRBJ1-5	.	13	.	CAWSSSGNQPQHF	TGTGCCTGGAGTTCGAGCGGCAATCAGCCCCAGCATTTT
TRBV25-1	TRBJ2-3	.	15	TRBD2	CASHGGEASTDTQYF	TGTGCCAGCCACGGGGGGGAGGCTAGCACAGATACGCAGTATTTT
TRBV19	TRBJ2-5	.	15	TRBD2	CASSVASGNQETQYF	TGTGCCAGTAGTGTGGCTAGCGGTAACCAAGAGACCCAGTACTTC
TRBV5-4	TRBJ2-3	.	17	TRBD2	CASSGTGTSGMAGTQYF	TGTGCCAGCAGCGGTACCGGGACTAGCGGGATGGCGGGTACGCAGTATTTT
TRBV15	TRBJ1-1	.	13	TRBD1	CATSVPGGGRAFF	TGTGCCACCAGCGTTCCAGGGGGGGGCCGAGCTTTCTTT
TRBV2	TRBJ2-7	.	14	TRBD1	CASDPGTVSYEQYF	TGTGCCAGTGACCCCGGGACAGTCTCCTACGAGCAGTACTTC
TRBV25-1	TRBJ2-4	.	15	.	CASSLANGNENIQYF	TGTGCCAGCAGTCTAGCTAATGGCAACGAAAACATTCAGTACTTC
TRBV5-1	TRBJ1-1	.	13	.	CASSPAGVPEAFF	TGCGCCAGCAGCCCGGCCGGGGTCCCTGAAGCTTTCTTT
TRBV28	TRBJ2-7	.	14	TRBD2	CASTLASGPYEQYF	TGTGCCAGCACTCTCGCTAGCGGGCCCTACGAGCAGTACTTC
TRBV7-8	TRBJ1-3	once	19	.	CASSPRIRTKDHSGNTIYF	TGTGCCAGCAGCCCCAGGATAAGGACAAAGGACCACTCTGGAAACACCATATATTTT
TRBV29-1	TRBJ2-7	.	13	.	CSVVNRSSYEQYF	TGCAGCGTTGTAAATAGGAGCTCCTACGAGCAGTACTTC
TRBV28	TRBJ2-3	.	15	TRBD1	CASSLIQGLADTQYF	TGTGCCAGCAGCCTCATACAGGGGCTCGCAGATACGCAGTATTTT
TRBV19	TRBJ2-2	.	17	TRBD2	CASSIGPSGSFTGELFF	TGTGCCAGTAGTATAGGTCCTAGCGGGAGTTTCACCGGGGAGCTGTTTTTT